The 23 T cell receptor beta chains given below trace back to one sample, sequenced in a study of chemoradiotherapy in HPV16-positive cancers. The assay was immunoSEQ multiplex PCR, and TCRdb's table has in-frame clones only and misses some. The table lists approximately 35,000 clones, just under 80% of them singletons. The sequenced sample was blood, obtained from a patient who underwent chemoradiotherapy. The receptor source for this set is a human donor with HPV-associated anogenital cancer.

As for this clone: This sample includes further DNA sequences coding for the same CDR3. The V and J genes are TRBV9 and TRBJ1-2, with D perhaps matching TRBD1 (5 bases). V shed 0 bases and J shed 0 bases, with 6 bases lying between them. Germline assignment: CDR1 SGDLS and CDR2 YYNGEE. This CDR3 region has 14 residues. The CDR3 spells CASSVGGANYGYTF. Written as DNA, the CDR3 is TGTGCCAGCAGCGTAGGGGGGGCTAACTATGGCTACACCTTC.

The chain has TRBV18 and TRBJ2-7; TRBD1 matches 7 bases. The CDR3 has 16 amino acids. CDR1 is KGHSH and CDR2 is LQKENI in the germline V gene. V was clipped by 2 bases and J by 7 bases; unmatched bases: 14. CDR3 amino acids: CASSPLQGRGNEEQYF. The CDR3 DNA reads as TGTGCCAGCTCACCATTACAGGGGCGCGGTAATGAAGAGCAGTACTTC.

This chain uses TRBV5-8 with TRBJ2-6, with D unresolved. Germline loops: CDR1 SGHTS, CDR2 YDEGEE. V shed 3 bases and J shed 4 bases, with 11 bases lying between them. CDR3 length: 15 residues. The CDR3 nucleotides read TGTGCCAGCAGCTCCTGGGGAACCGGGGCCAACGTCCTGACTTTC. It encodes CASSSWGTGANVLTF.

The chain recombines TRBV27 with TRBJ2-2; D not certain. Germline assignment: CDR1 MNHEY and CDR2 SMNVEV (reference sequence). V was cut by 2 bases and J by 6 bases, with 13 bases left in between. The length of the CDR3 is 15 residues. CDR3 protein: CASSLIFYGAGELFF. In DNA, the CDR3 is TGTGCCAGCAGTTTAATCTTTTACGGCGCCGGGGAGCTGTTTTTT.

The table lists this clone with a few counts. This rearrangement joins TRBV5-1 to TRBJ2-7, with 7 bases lining up with TRBD1. V dropped 2 bases and J dropped 2; count of bases not matched to a gene: 7. CDR1 and CDR2 from the germline V gene are SGHRS and YFSETQ. The CDR3 is 15 residues long. In nucleotides, the CDR3 is TGCGCCAGCAGCTTCCTCCCGGGGACAGCCTACGAGCAGTACTTC. Its protein product is CASSFLPGTAYEQYF.

The CDR3 loop is CAISDDSRTRNTEAFF. The CDR3 nucleotides are TGTGCCATCAGTGATGACTCCCGGACAAGGAACACTGAAGCTTTCTTT. The chain combines TRBV10-3 with TRBJ1-1; possible D gene TRBD1, 5 bases. The germline V gene encodes CDR1 ENHRY and CDR2 SYGVKD. V was shortened by 3 bases and J by 1 base, with 15 bases between the two germline ends. The length of the CDR3 is 16 residues.

The chain uses TRBV18 and TRBJ2-2; TRBD2 matches at 8 bases. V gave up 1 base and J gave up 5 bases; unmatched junction bases: 6. Germline assignment: CDR1 KGHSH and CDR2 LQKENI. CDR3 size: 16 residues. The CDR3 loop reads CASSPLPAGETGELFF. The CDR3 DNA sequence: TGTGCCAGCTCACCACTCCCAGCGGGGGAAACCGGGGAGCTGTTTTTT.

The rearrangement uses TRBV6-1 and TRBJ2-5, with 10 positions matching TRBD1. The CDR3 length is 15 residues. From germline, CDR1 is MNHNS and CDR2 SASEGT. V lost 8 bases, J lost 0 bases, and 6 bases stayed unmatched. CDR3 sequence: CASDAGQGYQETQYF. CDR3 in DNA: TGTGCCAGCGATGCGGGACAGGGGTACCAAGAGACCCAGTACTTC.

This clone was observed a single time. The V call is TRBV6-5, the J call TRBJ2-7, with 7 bases that match TRBD1. Per the germline V gene, CDR1 is MNHEY and CDR2 is SVGAGI. The CDR3 extends over 13 amino acids. J lost 6 bases, V lost 7 bases, and 9 bases had no gene match. The CDR3 coding sequence is TGTGCCAGCACCCAGACAGGGAGAGTCGAGCAGTACTTC. Translated, it gives CASTQTGRVEQYF.

The rearrangement links TRBV10-3 to TRBJ2-3; 10 positions agree with TRBD2. This CDR3 is built from 16 residues. Germline CDR1 is ENHRY and CDR2 is SYGVKD. The ends lost 6 bases at V and 1 base at J; junction bases unmatched: 7. This chain's CDR3 is CAIRAPTSGGTDTQYF. CDR3 coding DNA: TGTGCCATCAGGGCTCCAACTAGCGGGGGCACAGATACGCAGTATTTT.

The rearrangement joins TRBV7-8 to TRBJ2-5; 8 nucleotides align to TRBD2. The CDR3 has 15 residues. Germline-derived CDR1 and CDR2 are SGHVS and FQNEAQ. With 5 bases clipped from V and 2 bases from J, the junction kept 7 bases outside the gene matches. The CDR3 bases are TGTGCCAGCAGCGCGCTAGCGGGCCGACAAGAGACCCAGTACTTC. This encodes CASSALAGRQETQYF.

The chain is built from TRBV2 and TRBJ2-7; 9 nucleotides agree with TRBD1. The CDR3 is 12 residues long. In germline, CDR1 is SNHLY, CDR2 FYNNEI. J gave up 4 bases and V 6 bases, and 1 base lay outside the gene matches. The CDR3 protein is CASRDRGYEQYF. In DNA form, the CDR3 reads TGTGCCAGCAGGGACAGGGGTTACGAGCAGTACTTC.

V is TRBV10-3 and J is TRBJ2-7, with 9 nucleotides matching TRBD1. The CDR3 length is 13 residues. Trimming took 9 bases from V and 2 from J; bases not matched to a gene: 5. Germline assignment: CDR1 ENHRY and CDR2 SYGVKD. CDR3 amino acids: CAILDRGTYEQYF. The CDR3 DNA reads TGTGCCATTCTGGACAGGGGCACCTACGAGCAGTACTTC.

The chain combines TRBV27 with TRBJ1-6; possibly TRBD1 for D (6 bases). The CDR3 length is 15 residues. V was pared by 6 bases and J by 0 bases, with 9 bases between. Germline V gene sequence: CDR1 MNHEY, CDR2 SMNVEV (reference sequence). CDR3 region: CASRTGNSYNSPLHF. The CDR3 DNA is TGTGCCAGCAGGACAGGCAACTCCTATAATTCACCCCTCCACTTT.

V is TRBV19 and J is TRBJ2-1; 11 bases fit TRBD1. Germline V gene lookup returns CDR1 LNHDA and CDR2 SQIVND (reference sequence). The V gene end was trimmed by 7 bases and the J gene end by 5 bases; junction bases not matched to a gene: 7. This CDR3 has 15 amino acids. The CDR3, as DNA: TGTGCCAGTACCACGGACAGGGGGCCCAACAATGAGCAGTTCTTC. This translates into CASTTDRGPNNEQFF.

The chain has TRBV5-1 and TRBJ1-5; possibly TRBD1 for D (6 bases). CDR3 size: 16 residues. Germline V gives CDR1 SGHRS, CDR2 YFSETQ. Between the trimmed V and J ends, which lost 4 bases and 2 bases, there was a span of 16 bases. This chain's CDR3 is CASSPGLGGGNQPQHF. For the CDR3, the DNA is TGCGCCAGCAGCCCTGGGTTAGGGGGGGGCAATCAGCCCCAGCATTTT.

This clone was seen a handful of times. The CDR3 reads CASSLWGLAGRGDTQYF. In DNA form, the CDR3 reads TGTGCCAGCAGCTTATGGGGACTAGCGGGGCGGGGAGATACGCAGTATTTT. This chain links TRBV7-3 with TRBJ2-3; the match to TRBD2 covers 13 bases. The CDR3 extends over 17 amino acids. J lost 5 bases, V lost 2 bases, and 7 bases had no gene match. The germline V gene encodes CDR1 SGHTA and CDR2 FQGTGA.

The V gene is TRBV5-1, the J gene TRBJ2-1, with D hard to call. Between the trimmed V and J ends, which lost 0 bases and 7 bases, there was a span of 17 bases. CDR3 size: 16 residues. The V gene's germline CDR1 is SGHRS and CDR2 YFSETQ. The CDR3, as DNA: TGCGCCAGCAGCTTGGCCGTCGGCGGTTCAAAAAATGAGCAGTTCTTC. Encoded protein: CASSLAVGGSKNEQFF.

This clone is a singleton in its sample. This CDR3 reads CASSPLEDSSYNEQFF. CDR3 in DNA: TGTGCCAGCTCACCACTAGAAGACAGCTCCTACAATGAGCAGTTCTTC. J is TRBJ2-1 and V is TRBV18, with D possibly TRBD1 on 5 matching bases. The CDR3 runs to 16 residues. V was clipped by 1 base and J by 0 bases, with 10 bases between them. Germline V gene lookup returns CDR1 KGHSH and CDR2 LQKENI.

The chain couples TRBV7-9 to TRBJ2-2, with 8 positions matching TRBD2. Looked up from germline, CDR1 is SEHNR and CDR2 is FQNEAQ (reference sequence). CDR3 size: 16 residues. With 7 bases clipped from V and 0 bases from J, the junction kept 7 bases outside the gene matches. This CDR3 is CASIPQRGTNTGELFF. In DNA form, the CDR3 reads TGTGCCAGCATCCCACAGCGGGGGACGAACACCGGGGAGCTGTTTTTT.

CDR3: CASSLEFSGYEQYF. CDR3 coding DNA: TGTGCCAGCAGCTTAGAGTTCAGTGGGTACGAGCAGTACTTC. The chain uses TRBV11-1 and TRBJ2-7; D gene ambiguous. Germline V CDR1 and CDR2: SGHAT, FQDESV (reference sequence). V dropped 1 base and J dropped 4 bases, with 11 bases sitting between them. The CDR3 is 14 amino acids.

The chain carries TRBV11-2 and TRBJ2-7; tentative D call: TRBD1 (6 bases). Trimming left V 3 bases short and J 0 bases short, with 9 bases between. Germline CDR1 SGHAT, CDR2 FQNNGV. CDR3 length: 14 residues. CDR3 protein: CASSFGDNSYEQYF. For the CDR3, the DNA is TGTGCCAGCAGCTTTGGGGACAACTCCTACGAGCAGTACTTC.

The V call is TRBV7-2, the J call TRBJ2-2; D unclear. Germline CDR1 reads SGHTA; CDR2 reads FQGNSA. V dropped 2 bases and J dropped 0 bases, with 13 bases sitting between them. The CDR3 is 17 residues long. CDR3 bases: TGTGCCAGCAGCTTATTCGTTGGTGTCTCGAACACCGGGGAGCTGTTTTTT. Translated, it gives CASSLFVGVSNTGELFF.